This entry describes one T cell receptor (beta chain). Checkpoint therapy with ipilimumab 1 mg/kg began 14 to 28 days after transplant. Using immunoSEQ multiplex PCR, the repertoire was profiled, and TCRdb retains in-frame clones only, with some absent. Of tens of thousands of clones listed, 65% to 85% are singletons. These data are taken from a study of ipilimumab plus nivolumab after autologous stem cell transplantation. Unmatched junction bases numbered 8, after V lost 4 bases and J lost 4 bases. Per germline, CDR1 MNHEY and CDR2 SVGAGI. The CDR3 covers 16 residues. This material consisted of PBMCs, taken in a trial of ipilimumab plus nivolumab as post-transplant consolidation. The sequence was collected from a male donor with diffuse large B-cell lymphoma. The chain has TRBV6-5 and TRBJ2-3, with TRBD2 matching 10 bases. The CDR3 DNA reads as TGTGCCAGCAGTTCCCGGGGAGCGGGGGGGCCAGATACGCAGTATTTT. Translation: CASSSRGAGGPDTQYF.